Given below is one T cell receptor (beta chain) in context. Each participant's cohort was designated according to participant-reported clinical history. The sample is drawn from a study of blood T cell repertoires in COVID-19. In the authors' workflow: How many nucleated cells were present was estimated from reference gene primer amplification. Repertoires were generated with immunoSEQ multiplex PCR, while TCRdb's copy carries only in-frame clones and drops some. The V and J calls and the clone size are those of that table, but D and trimming were determined from the DNA. The sample shows approximately 280,000 clones, around 84% of them seen only once. The CDR3 extends over 10 amino acids. The germline V gene encodes CDR1 SQVTM and CDR2 ANQGSEA.

This sequence originates from a man aged 35-49 years who had been exposed to COVID-19. Sequenced: PBMCs or T cells enriched from blood (not recorded which). J is TRBJ1-1 and V is TRBV29-1, with D maybe TRBD1 (6 bases). The DNA of the CDR3 is TGCAGTCAGAACAGGGACGAAGCTTTCTTT. Translated, it gives CSQNRDEAFF.